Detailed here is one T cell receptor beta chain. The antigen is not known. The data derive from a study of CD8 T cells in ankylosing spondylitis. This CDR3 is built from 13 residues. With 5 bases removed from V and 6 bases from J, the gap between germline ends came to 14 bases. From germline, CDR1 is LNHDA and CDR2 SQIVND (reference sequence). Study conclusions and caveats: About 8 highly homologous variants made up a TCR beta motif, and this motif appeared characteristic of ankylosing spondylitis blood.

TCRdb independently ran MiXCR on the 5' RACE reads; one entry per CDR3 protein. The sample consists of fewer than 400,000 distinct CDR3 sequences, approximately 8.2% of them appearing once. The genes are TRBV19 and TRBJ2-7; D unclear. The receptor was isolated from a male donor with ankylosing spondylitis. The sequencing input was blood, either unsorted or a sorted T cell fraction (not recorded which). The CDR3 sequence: CASSAQNFLEQYF. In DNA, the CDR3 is TGTGCCAGTAGTGCCCAGAACTTTCTCGAGCAGTACTTC. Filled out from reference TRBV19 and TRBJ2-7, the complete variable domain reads DGGITQSPKYLFRKEGQNVTLSCEQNLNHDAMYWYRQDPGQGLRLIYYSQIVNDFQKGDIAEGYSVSREKKESFPLTVTSAQKNPTAFYLCASSAQNFLEQYFGPGTRLTVT.